This record concerns one TCR beta chain sequence. Its antigen is still unknown. Sequencing was performed with immunoSEQ multiplex PCR; in TCRdb, only in-frame clones are kept and a portion is missing. The data show more than 40,000 clones, with over 80% seen just once and approximately 0.51% held by the top ten. Genomic DNA came from blood conventional CD4+ T cells gated CD25-low CD127-high. The germline CDR1 and CDR2 sequences are LNHNV and YYDKDF (reference sequence). The CDR3 loop spans 16 amino acids. The germline V and J ends were trimmed by 0 bases and 0 bases, with 9 bases remaining between them. This sample stems from a study of regulatory and conventional T cells in RAG deficiency. Study-level findings and limits: Other subsets showed approximately 10-fold reductions, but Treg unique TCR beta sequences fell 80 to 100-fold in these patients. In Omenn syndrome, Treg and Tconv repertoires overlapped >80%.

In addition, the sample was reused for a study of regulatory T cells. Per that study: The primer mix had 52 TRBV and 13 TRBJ primers. Regulatory T cells showed the strongest V-J pair restriction and V/J gene skewing among patient repertoires.

The chain recombines TRBV15 with TRBJ2-1; the D call may be TRBD1 or TRBD2 (5 bases each). The origin of this receptor is a human donor in good health. The sample consisted of CD4+ effector T cells sorted from blood. The CDR3 is CATSRDPGSSYNEQFF. The CDR3 region has the DNA TGTGCCACCAGCAGAGATCCAGGGAGCTCCTACAATGAGCAGTTCTTC. Full variable domain (rest looked up from reference TRBV15 and TRBJ2-1): DAMVIQNPRYQVTQFGKPVTLSCSQTLNHNVMYWYQQKSSQAPKLLFHYYDKDFNNEADTPDNFQSRRPNTSFCFLDIRSPGLGDTAMYLCATSRDPGSSYNEQFFGPGTRLTVL.